The rows below give T cell receptor beta chains drawn from one sample of a study of OX40 agonist ivuxolimab in advanced cancers. Repertoires were generated with immunoSEQ multiplex PCR, while TCRdb's copy carries only in-frame clones and drops some. The sample yields about 70,000 clones, 80% to 95% seen once. The sample in question was CD4+ or CD8+ T cells sorted from blood, obtained in a trial of the OX40 agonist ivuxolimab. These receptors were collected from an adult with an advanced solid tumor such as melanoma, head and neck, liver or kidney cancer. Both conserved end residues are part of each CDR3. The order of the fields is CDR3 protein, J gene, V gene, clone size. Part of the rows lack a size; the others show once, few, many or a class for expanded clones.

CDR3aa: CASSSTGELFSPLHF
j_gene: TRBJ1-6
v_gene: TRBV13
abundance: .

CDR3aa: CASSVPGQVFYNSPLHF
j_gene: TRBJ1-6
v_gene: TRBV5-1
abundance: .

CDR3aa: CASSDRSLVEAFF
j_gene: TRBJ1-1
v_gene: TRBV27
abundance: .

CDR3aa: CASSLQGSGFSNQPQHF
j_gene: TRBJ1-5
v_gene: TRBV7-9
abundance: .

CDR3aa: CASSLLATTDTQYF
j_gene: TRBJ2-3
v_gene: TRBV7-9
abundance: .

CDR3aa: CASSLPGANLVYEQYF
j_gene: TRBJ2-7
v_gene: TRBV7-2
abundance: .

CDR3aa: CASSETWQGARETQYF
j_gene: TRBJ2-5
v_gene: TRBV6-1
abundance: .

CDR3aa: CASSPTGQGTDTQYF
j_gene: TRBJ2-3
v_gene: TRBV9
abundance: .

CDR3aa: CASSIELTYEQYF
j_gene: TRBJ2-7
v_gene: TRBV19
abundance: .

CDR3aa: CASSYFTGGESYTF
j_gene: TRBJ1-2
v_gene: TRBV13
abundance: .

CDR3aa: CASSLYRDSIHF
j_gene: TRBJ1-6
v_gene: TRBV11-2
abundance: .

CDR3aa: CASARTGSYNEQFF
j_gene: TRBJ2-1
v_gene: TRBV12-5
abundance: .

CDR3aa: CASSQGVGGSDSPLHF
j_gene: TRBJ1-6
v_gene: TRBV4-1
abundance: .

CDR3aa: CASTQGLAATDTQYF
j_gene: TRBJ2-3
v_gene: TRBV25-1
abundance: once

CDR3aa: CATSRDRGDLTGELFF
j_gene: TRBJ2-2
v_gene: TRBV15
abundance: .

CDR3aa: CASSAGPNYEQYF
j_gene: TRBJ2-7
v_gene: TRBV2
abundance: .

CDR3aa: CASSLVGKSYEQYF
j_gene: TRBJ2-7
v_gene: TRBV5-6
abundance: .

CDR3aa: CANGYSRIKDEQYF
j_gene: TRBJ2-7
v_gene: TRBV19
abundance: .

CDR3aa: CASSQSGGPPYPQYF
j_gene: TRBJ2-5
v_gene: TRBV7-9
abundance: once

CDR3aa: CASSPGTGADNEQFF
j_gene: TRBJ2-1
v_gene: TRBV9
abundance: .

CDR3aa: CASSVAPAGSYEQYF
j_gene: TRBJ2-7
v_gene: TRBV9
abundance: .

CDR3aa: CASSLSGELFF
j_gene: TRBJ2-2
v_gene: TRBV27
abundance: .

CDR3aa: CASSVGGSSYEQYF
j_gene: TRBJ2-7
v_gene: TRBV9
abundance: .

CDR3aa: CASSFGGSAYEQYF
j_gene: TRBJ2-7
v_gene: TRBV27
abundance: .

CDR3aa: CASSFSGGATGELFF
j_gene: TRBJ2-2
v_gene: TRBV7-6
abundance: .

CDR3aa: CASSWNSPGQGKYEQYF
j_gene: TRBJ2-7
v_gene: TRBV5-1
abundance: .

CDR3aa: CASSLGYGANVLTF
j_gene: TRBJ2-6
v_gene: TRBV4-1
abundance: .

CDR3aa: CASSSSRRNYGYTF
j_gene: TRBJ1-2
v_gene: TRBV6-5
abundance: once

CDR3aa: CASSQNFPGGPYEQYF
j_gene: TRBJ2-7
v_gene: TRBV14
abundance: .

CDR3aa: CASSPHGRDTEAFF
j_gene: TRBJ1-1
v_gene: TRBV7-8
abundance: once

CDR3aa: CASSLRASSGNTIYF
j_gene: TRBJ1-3
v_gene: TRBV11-2
abundance: .

CDR3aa: CASSVVRGAYNEQFF
j_gene: TRBJ2-1
v_gene: TRBV9
abundance: .

CDR3aa: CASSLPGGAGDTQYF
j_gene: TRBJ2-3
v_gene: TRBV11-2
abundance: once

CDR3aa: CASSFEGATGELFF
j_gene: TRBJ2-2
v_gene: TRBV7-6
abundance: .

CDR3aa: CARKDRGGHEQYF
j_gene: TRBJ2-7
v_gene: TRBV4-2
abundance: .

CDR3aa: CASSTGGHPQETQYF
j_gene: TRBJ2-5
v_gene: TRBV27
abundance: .

CDR3aa: CASSDLSGANVLTF
j_gene: TRBJ2-6
v_gene: TRBV6-5
abundance: .

CDR3aa: CASSLSGATDTQYF
j_gene: TRBJ2-3
v_gene: TRBV7-6
abundance: .

CDR3aa: CASSQGAQGIPYEQYF
j_gene: TRBJ2-7
v_gene: TRBV4-1
abundance: once

CDR3aa: CSVSRDSRRTEAFF
j_gene: TRBJ1-1
v_gene: TRBV29-1
abundance: .

CDR3aa: CARLWIAKNIQYF
j_gene: TRBJ2-4
v_gene: TRBV6-4
abundance: .

CDR3aa: CASSESWPPVNEKLFF
j_gene: TRBJ1-4
v_gene: TRBV10-2
abundance: .

CDR3aa: CASSQGGQGVSEAFF
j_gene: TRBJ1-1
v_gene: TRBV4-3
abundance: medium-sized

CDR3aa: CASSFGNQPQHF
j_gene: TRBJ1-5
v_gene: TRBV28
abundance: .

CDR3aa: CASSVVSGGLTDTQYF
j_gene: TRBJ2-3
v_gene: TRBV9
abundance: .

CDR3aa: CASSSFQGAGNTIYF
j_gene: TRBJ1-3
v_gene: TRBV7-9
abundance: .

CDR3aa: CASSWDPGAYEQYF
j_gene: TRBJ2-7
v_gene: TRBV7-2
abundance: .

CDR3aa: CASTPNWARDTQYF
j_gene: TRBJ2-3
v_gene: TRBV6-6
abundance: .

CDR3aa: CASGLAGVTGELFF
j_gene: TRBJ2-2
v_gene: TRBV19
abundance: .

CDR3aa: CASSPLTLLEGELFF
j_gene: TRBJ2-2
v_gene: TRBV18
abundance: .

CDR3aa: CASSPGQGIYEQFF
j_gene: TRBJ2-1
v_gene: TRBV19
abundance: .

CDR3aa: CASNPAKGMTDTQYF
j_gene: TRBJ2-3
v_gene: TRBV2
abundance: .